This TCR beta chain derives from a study of monozygotic twins with cystic fibrosis. Some clones are missing from TCRdb's copy, which holds only in-frame ones; the method was immunoSEQ multiplex PCR. Here the sample spans about 32,000 clones, approximately 96% being singletons. The germline V gene encodes CDR1 SNHLY and CDR2 FYNNEI. Germline trimming cut 7 bases from V and 3 bases from J; bases unmatched to any gene: 7. This CDR3 has 14 amino acids. The rearrangement links TRBV2 to TRBJ1-2; 8 bases line up with TRBD1. Sequencing was carried out using blood. The clonotype originates from a girl aged 2-10 years with cystic fibrosis. For the CDR3, the DNA is TGTGCCAGCACCACCGGGACAGGATACTATGGCTACACCTTC. Protein product: CASTTGTGYYGYTF.